The 24 T cell receptor beta chains below all came from one sample that was sequenced in a study of control samples from healthy donors and cancer patients. Here immunoSEQ multiplex PCR was the method, and the copy in TCRdb shows in-frame clones only, minus some. The sample consists of about 120,000 clones, about 83% of them appearing once. The source material was blood. These receptors all come from a man aged 30 to 39 in good health.

V gene TRBV7-3 combines with J gene TRBJ2-2; 14 nucleotides agree with TRBD2. Germline CDR1 reads SGHTA; CDR2 reads FQGTGA. The CDR3 totals 22 residues. With 5 bases clipped from V and 0 bases from J, the junction kept 17 bases outside the gene matches. CDR3 sequence: CASSPLLGLAGASNANTGELFF. The CDR3, as DNA: TGTGCCAGCAGCCCTCTCTTGGGACTAGCGGGGGCCTCCAACGCGAACACCGGGGAGCTGTTTTTT.

The chain has TRBV12-3 or TRBV12-4 and TRBJ1-1; 7 bases are a match to TRBD1. V was clipped by 6 bases and J by 7 bases; unmatched bases: 8. The CDR3 is 13 residues long. CDR3 sequence reads: CASRGGQAGEAFF. In DNA, the CDR3 is TGTGCCAGCAGGGGAGGACAGGCAGGTGAAGCTTTCTTT.

This clone was detected only once. The chain joins TRBV19 to TRBJ2-2, with 9 bases lining up with TRBD1. This CDR3 is built from 16 residues. Germline trimming cut 6 bases from V and 3 bases from J; bases unmatched to any gene: 8. Germline loops: CDR1 LNHDA, CDR2 SQIVND (reference sequence). The CDR3 sequence is CASRQGQGRDTGELFF. The CDR3 DNA sequence: TGTGCCAGTAGACAAGGACAGGGGAGGGACACCGGGGAGCTGTTTTTT.

The chain is built from TRBV19 and TRBJ1-5, with D perhaps TRBD1 (6 bases). This CDR3 is built from 17 residues. The germline V gene encodes CDR1 LNHDA and CDR2 SQIVND (reference sequence). Trimming took 5 bases from V and 0 from J, leaving 17 bases between them. The CDR3 is CASSGGHSVYSNQPQHF. The CDR3 DNA follows: TGTGCCAGTAGTGGGGGACACAGCGTTTATAGCAATCAGCCCCAGCATTTT.

The genes are TRBV3-1 (or the pseudogene TRBV3-2) and TRBJ1-1, with D unresolved. The ends were cut back, 8 bases at V and 1 base at J, with 14 bases in the middle. Germline CDR1 LGHDT, CDR2 YNNKEL (reference sequence). The CDR3 loop spans 14 amino acids. Written as DNA, the CDR3 is TGTGCCAGCTCACTTCTGGGAGGGAACACTGAAGCTTTCTTT. This codes for CASSLLGGNTEAFF.

V and J are TRBV9 and TRBJ1-6, with TRBD1 matching over 7 bases. Losses at the gene ends were 0 bases for V and 7 bases for J; bases not matched to a gene: 4. The CDR3 totals 15 residues. The germline V gene encodes CDR1 SGDLS and CDR2 YYNGEE. CDR3 coding DNA: TGTGCCAGCAGCGTAGATACAGGGGTAAATTCACCCCTCCACTTT. This gives the protein CASSVDTGVNSPLHF. Supplemented by reference TRBV9 and TRBJ1-6, the full variable domain reads DSGVTQTPKHLITATGQRVTLRCSPRSGDLSVYWYQQSLDQGLQFLIQYYNGEERAKGNILERFSAQQFPDLHSELNLSSLELGDSALYFCASSVDTGVNSPLHFGNGTRLTVT.

The chain combines TRBV12-3 or TRBV12-4 with TRBJ1-1; D not certain. This CDR3 has 12 residues. V shed 8 bases and J shed 5 bases, with 12 bases lying between them. Here the CDR3 reads CASVIQGTEAFF. The DNA of the CDR3 is TGTGCCAGCGTAATACAAGGAACTGAAGCTTTCTTT.

V and J are TRBV30 and TRBJ1-1; a weak D match, TRBD1 (5 bases). The CDR3 extends over 13 amino acids. The germline V gene encodes CDR1 GTSNPN and CDR2 SVGIG (reference sequence). The V gene lost 0 bases and the J gene lost 3 bases, with 8 bases spanning the gap. CDR3 nucleotides: TGTGCCTGGAGTGTACAGGCGGACACTGAAGCTTTCTTT. Translated, it gives CAWSVQADTEAFF.

This chain links TRBV5-6 with TRBJ2-7; D gene uncertain. Germline CDR1 is SGHDT and CDR2 is YYEEEE. Between the trimmed V and J ends, which lost 6 bases and 2 bases, there was a span of 15 bases. The CDR3 spans 14 residues. CDR3 in DNA: TGTGCCAGCAACCTCCTAACCGACACCTACGAGCAGTACGTC. It yields the protein CASNLLTDTYEQYV.

V and J are TRBV15 and TRBJ1-5, with D unclear. V was trimmed by 6 bases and J by 1 base, leaving 13 bases between them. This CDR3 has 15 residues. The germline gives CDR1 LNHNV, CDR2 YYDKDF (reference sequence). The chain's CDR3 is CATSLGLDSNQPQHF. The CDR3 DNA sequence: TGTGCCACCAGTCTCGGGCTCGACAGCAATCAGCCCCAGCATTTT.

The chain carries TRBV27 and TRBJ1-5; D is uncertain. The CDR3 is 12 residues long. Germline V CDR1 and CDR2: MNHEY, SMNVEV (reference sequence). Trimming took off 3 bases at V and 3 bases at J, with 3 bases between the two ends. CDR3 coding DNA: TGTGCCAGCAGTTTCGTCAATCAGCCCCAGCATTTT. Translating gives CASSFVNQPQHF.

Only a few counts were recorded for this clone. Likely a read error: the CDR3 ends without its conserved phenylalanine or tryptophan. The DNA is omitted, as the CDR3 cannot be located on it reliably, and the CDR3 follows TCRdb's listing. This chain's CDR3 is CASSKVGTVEFTPPL. This chain links TRBV21-1 with TRBJ1-6. TRBV21-1 constitutes a pseudogene. With termini counted, the CDR3 has 15 amino acids.

The chain couples TRBV5-1 to TRBJ2-3; D possibly corresponds to TRBD2 (5 bases). The germline V gene encodes CDR1 SGHRS and CDR2 YFSETQ. This CDR3 is built from 12 residues. Trimming cost V 7 bases and J 2 bases, with 8 bases left between them. As DNA, the CDR3 is TGCGCCAGCCTGGAGGACACAGATACGCAGTATTTT. Amino acid sequence: CASLEDTDTQYF.

This clone was counted a few times. The rearrangement links TRBV6-2 or TRBV6-3 to TRBJ1-6, with D maybe TRBD1 (5 bases). The germline V gene has CDR1 MNHEY and CDR2 SVGEGT. The CDR3 totals 14 residues. V gave up 2 bases and J gave up 5 bases, with 7 bases separating them. Written as DNA, the CDR3 is TGTGCCAGCAGTTACGGGACCGATAATTCACCCCTCCACTTT. It codes for CASSYGTDNSPLHF.

The count of this clone is one. V usage is TRBV5-1 and J usage is TRBJ1-2; D gene uncertain. Germline CDR1 SGHRS, CDR2 YFSETQ. Trimming shortened V by 4 bases and J by 0 bases, and 13 bases separated the two germline ends. The CDR3 has 15 amino acids. The CDR3 loop is CASSPTGRANYGYTF. The CDR3 DNA is TGCGCCAGCAGCCCCACGGGTAGAGCTAACTATGGCTACACCTTC.

The chain links TRBV10-2 to TRBJ2-1; no firm D call. The CDR3 loop spans 14 amino acids. Trimming cost V 2 bases and J 3 bases, with 8 bases left between them. Germline V gives CDR1 WSHSY, CDR2 SAAADI. CDR3 nucleotides: TGCGCCAGCAGTGAGGCAGCCGACTACAATGAGCAGTTCTTC. This translates into CASSEAADYNEQFF.

The chain couples TRBV30 to TRBJ1-2; D is perhaps TRBD1 (5 bases). Germline values: CDR1 GTSNPN, CDR2 SVGIG (reference sequence). The germline V and J ends were trimmed by 0 bases and 4 bases, with 9 bases remaining between them. CDR3 length: 13 amino acids. The CDR3 loop reads CAWSVRGTYGYTF. In DNA, the CDR3 is TGTGCCTGGAGTGTACGGGGGACCTATGGCTACACCTTC.

For the CDR3, the DNA is TGTGCCACCAGTGATTTGCGGACACCCACCGGGGAGCTGTTTTTT. Protein sequence: CATSDLRTPTGELFF. V is TRBV24-1 and J is TRBJ2-2; possible D gene TRBD1, 5 bases. The germline V gene has CDR1 KGHDR and CDR2 SFDVKD. With 0 bases removed from V and 4 bases from J, the gap between germline ends came to 8 bases. The CDR3 loop spans 15 amino acids.

The rearrangement uses TRBV9 and TRBJ2-2, with unresolved D. Germline lookup yields CDR1 SGDLS and CDR2 YYNGEE. The germline V and J ends were trimmed by 4 bases and 7 bases, with 14 bases remaining between them. This CDR3 has 14 residues. The CDR3 here is CASSSRTRGGELFF. The DNA of the CDR3 is TGTGCCAGCAGCTCCCGGACCCGCGGCGGGGAGCTGTTTTTT.

The chain employs TRBV5-1 and TRBJ2-5, with 7 bases lining up with TRBD2. J was trimmed by 9 bases and V by 4 bases; bases with no gene match: 9. This CDR3 has 13 amino acids. CDR1 is SGHRS and CDR2 is YFSETQ in the germline V gene. CDR3 region: CASSPGTRGAQYF. The CDR3 DNA follows: TGCGCCAGCAGCCCCGGGACCCGGGGGGCCCAGTACTTC. Based on the CDR3 plus reference TRBV5-1 and TRBJ2-5, the full variable domain is KAGVTQTPRYLIKTRGQQVTLSCSPISGHRSVSWYQQTPGQGLQFLFEYFSETQRNKGNFPGRFSGRQFSNSRSEMNVSTLELGDSALYLCASSPGTRGAQYFGPGTRLLVL.

The chain recombines TRBV10-1 with TRBJ2-1, with 7 bases aligning to TRBD1. J gave up 1 base and V 5 bases, and 2 bases lay outside the gene matches. The CDR3 runs 14 residues. The germline V gene has CDR1 WNHNN and CDR2 SYGVQD (reference sequence). For the CDR3, the DNA is TGCGCCAGCAGTCCAGGGGGATCCTACAATGAGCAGTTCTTC. This codes for CASSPGGSYNEQFF.

CDR3 sequence (DNA): TGTGCCATCAGTGTGGGGACAGACCTTAATTCACCCCTCCACTTT. Its translation: CAISVGTDLNSPLHF. The chain carries TRBV10-3 and TRBJ1-6, with 7 positions matching TRBD1. Germline CDR1 and CDR2: ENHRY and SYGVKD. There are 15 residues in the CDR3. V trimming: 4 bases; J trimming: 6 bases; junction bases outside the gene matches: 6.

The rearrangement joins TRBV6-5 to TRBJ1-4; the D gene is possibly TRBD1 (5 bases). V lost 8 bases and J lost 0, with 10 bases in between. The CDR3 contains 14 residues. The germline gives CDR1 MNHEY, CDR2 SVGAGI. Here the CDR3 reads CASGTGATNEKLFF. In nucleotides, the CDR3 is TGTGCCAGCGGGACCGGCGCAACTAATGAAAAACTGTTTTTT.

This chain uses TRBV9 with TRBJ1-1; maybe TRBD1 (5 bases). The CDR3 has 15 amino acids. Germline CDR1 SGDLS, CDR2 YYNGEE. The V end was cut by 9 bases, the J end by 5 bases, with 23 bases between. The CDR3 DNA follows: TGTGCCACCGAAGATCTGTTCCGCGGGGGGACTGAAGCTTTCTTT. Its translation is CATEDLFRGGTEAFF. Full variable domain (missing parts from reference TRBV9 and TRBJ1-1): DSGVTQTPKHLITATGQRVTLRCSPRSGDLSVYWYQQSLDQGLQFLIQYYNGEERAKGNILERFSAQQFPDLHSELNLSSLELGDSALYFCATEDLFRGGTEAFFGQGTRLTVV.